The clone carrying this T cell receptor (beta chain) has more than one count but fewer than ten. The antigen is undetermined. The record originates from a study of Graves' ophthalmopathy and Graves' hyperthyroidism. Across the study: At initial diagnosis, peripheral blood was obtained, and this preceded any treatment. Notes on the study in general: Ophthalmopathy cases were distinguished from stable hyperthyroidism by a 13-signature model, reaching roughly 90% sensitivity and around 81% specificity.

RNA transcripts were the template, and TCR beta CDR3 regions were amplified from them. Second-round multiplex PCR came after first-round RT-PCR with HTBI primers. TCRdb re-called the multiplex PCR reads with MiXCR, one entry per CDR3 protein. The data show roughly 230,000 distinct CDR3 sequences, roughly a fifth seen once. Germline CDR1 is LGHDT and CDR2 is YNNKEL (reference sequence). The CDR3 loop spans 12 amino acids. V shed 1 base and J shed 10 bases, with 10 bases lying between them. The rearrangement uses TRBV3-1 and TRBJ1-1, with D unclear. This receptor was taken from a woman aged 45 to 65 with Graves' ophthalmopathy. Sequenced material: peripheral blood. CDR3 in DNA: TGTGCCAGCAGCCAAGCGTCGGGTGGAGCTTTCTTT. It encodes CASSQASGGAFF.